Below are 28 T cell receptor beta chains sequenced from a single sample in a study of cytomegalovirus exposure and HLA in healthy donors. TCRdb keeps only in-frame clones here, not all; method: immunoSEQ multiplex PCR. The table has over 110,000 clones, about 87% seen once. The sample comprised PBMCs. Receptors originate from a man younger than 35 in good health and CMV-seropositive.

The rearrangement links TRBV11-2 to TRBJ1-6; 8 bases line up with TRBD1. The CDR3 runs to 14 residues. CDR1 is SGHAT and CDR2 is FQNNGV in the germline V gene. V was clipped by 5 bases and J by 13 bases; unmatched bases: 10. CDR3 nucleotide sequence: TGTGCCAGCAGCCGGACAGGGACCCTCTCGCCCCTCCACTTT. Amino acids: CASSRTGTLSPLHF.

This chain links TRBV6-1 with TRBJ1-1, with unresolved D. Trimming took 10 bases from V and 4 from J, leaving 13 bases between them. The CDR3 runs to 12 residues. The germline gives CDR1 MNHNS, CDR2 SASEGT. For the CDR3, the DNA is TGTGCCACGCATAGAGGTACCACTGAAGCTTTCTTT. Its protein is CATHRGTTEAFF.

The chain has TRBV9 and TRBJ2-2; 9 positions match TRBD2. The CDR3 sequence is 18 residues long. J was trimmed by 5 bases and V by 0 bases; bases with no gene match: 11. The germline V gene has CDR1 SGDLS and CDR2 YYNGEE. CDR3 sequence reads: CASSVGLAGLAGTGELFF. For the CDR3, the DNA is TGTGCCAGCAGCGTAGGTCTAGCGGGGCTGGCGGGGACCGGGGAGCTGTTTTTT.

This clone was detected only once. The chain combines TRBV9 with TRBJ2-2; D is unclear. Per the germline V gene, CDR1 is SGDLS and CDR2 is YYNGEE. Deletions cut 0 bases from V and 1 base from J, with 7 bases between. The CDR3 covers 15 residues. Here the CDR3 reads CASSVVPGNTGELFF. CDR3 sequence (DNA): TGTGCCAGCAGCGTAGTTCCGGGGAACACCGGGGAGCTGTTTTTT.

The rearrangement joins TRBV2 to TRBJ2-2; 10 bases fit TRBD1. In germline, CDR1 is SNHLY, CDR2 FYNNEI. This CDR3 has 15 residues. The ends lost 7 bases at V and 4 bases at J; junction bases unmatched: 6. CDR3 amino acids: CASIPGQGSTGELFF. For the CDR3, the DNA is TGTGCCAGCATTCCGGGACAGGGGTCCACCGGGGAGCTGTTTTTT.

This clone has a handful of counts. The rearrangement links TRBV5-1 to TRBJ2-1; TRBD2 aligns across 9 bases. V shed 3 bases and J 5 bases; nucleotides not matched to a gene: 6. Per the germline V gene, CDR1 is SGHRS and CDR2 is YFSETQ. The CDR3 contains 15 residues. CDR3 bases: TGCGCCAGCAGCTCGGGGACTAGCAGAAACAATGAGCAGTTCTTC. This translates into CASSSGTSRNNEQFF.

V gene TRBV7-9 combines with J gene TRBJ2-7, with 7 bases fitting TRBD2. After removal of 1 base from V and 2 bases from J, the junction contained 5 bases not matched to a gene. The CDR3 contains 15 residues. The germline gives CDR1 SEHNR, CDR2 FQNEAQ (reference sequence). CDR3 coding DNA: TGTGCCAGCAGCTTAGAGCGGGACTATACCTACGAGCAGTACTTC. Residues: CASSLERDYTYEQYF.

This sequence joins TRBV4-2 and TRBJ1-5; tentatively, D is TRBD1 (6 bases). Germline CDR1 is LGHNA and CDR2 is YNFKEQ. CDR3 length: 14 amino acids. Trimming removed 5 bases from V and 4 bases from J, with 12 bases in between. In DNA, the CDR3 is TGTGCCAGCAGCGACGTACAGGGTAATCAGCCCCAGCATTTT. Translated, it gives CASSDVQGNQPQHF.

This clone was recorded only once. The V gene is TRBV28, the J gene TRBJ1-2; D is perhaps TRBD1 (6 bases). The CDR3 extends over 13 amino acids. V was shortened by 7 bases and J by 8 bases, with 17 bases between the two germline ends. Germline V CDR1 and CDR2: MDHEN, SYDVKM. The CDR3 DNA reads as TGTGCCAGCATCCTATCGGGGGGCGAGGGCTACACCTTC. Encoded protein: CASILSGGEGYTF.

The chain joins TRBV18 to TRBJ1-1, with a weak D call TRBD1 (6 bases). Trimming took 3 bases from V and 6 from J, leaving 14 bases between them. Germline values: CDR1 KGHSH, CDR2 LQKENI. This CDR3 region has 14 residues. CDR3 loop: CASSPDRSASEAFF. The DNA of the CDR3 is TGTGCCAGCTCACCTGACAGGTCGGCCTCTGAAGCTTTCTTT.

The genes are TRBV9 and TRBJ1-3, with D perhaps TRBD1 (6 bases). The CDR3 contains 16 residues. Germline V gene sequence: CDR1 SGDLS, CDR2 YYNGEE. V was trimmed by 1 base and J by 0 bases, leaving 11 bases between them. CDR3 in DNA: TGTGCCAGCAGCGTAAGAGGGGGTATCTCTGGAAACACCATATATTTT. The encoded protein is CASSVRGGISGNTIYF.

This chain joins TRBV7-8 and TRBJ1-2, with 7 bases identical to TRBD1. Trimming at V came to 7 bases and at J to 0 bases, leaving 11 bases not matched to a gene. This CDR3 is built from 16 residues. Per germline, CDR1 SGHVS and CDR2 FQNEAQ. The CDR3 region has the DNA TGTGCCAGCATCCCGACTGGAACAGGGGCTAACTATGGCTACACCTTC. Translating gives CASIPTGTGANYGYTF.

This chain uses TRBV9 with TRBJ2-1; 8 bases fit TRBD1. Germline V gives CDR1 SGDLS, CDR2 YYNGEE. Trimming took 7 bases from V and 8 from J; bases not matched to a gene: 11. The CDR3 is 14 amino acids. CDR3 amino acids: CASGGTGPFHEQFF. As DNA, the CDR3 is TGTGCCAGCGGGGGGACAGGTCCTTTCCATGAGCAGTTCTTC.

CDR3: CARGWTVSSYEQYF. DNA for the CDR3: TGTGCCAGGGGGTGGACAGTGAGCTCCTACGAGCAGTACTTC. This chain connects TRBV18 to TRBJ2-7, with D perhaps matching TRBD1 (6 bases). There are 14 residues in the CDR3. The V and J ends lost 9 bases and 0 bases respectively, with 15 bases between them. CDR1 and CDR2 (germline): KGHSH, LQKENI.

A few counts support this clone. The J gene is TRBJ2-7, the V gene TRBV10-3; D is possibly TRBD2 (6 bases). Deletions cut 2 bases from V and 3 bases from J, with 17 bases between. CDR1 is ENHRY and CDR2 is SYGVKD in the germline V gene. This CDR3 has 16 amino acids. CDR3 in amino acids: CAISEGRRVGGYEQYF. The CDR3 nucleotides read TGTGCCATCAGTGAGGGAAGGAGAGTCGGGGGCTACGAGCAGTACTTC.

The chain recombines TRBV1 with TRBJ2-5; TRBD2 reflects the table's D call only, with no check against the DNA. TRBV1 is termed a pseudogene. This CDR3 is built from 15 residues. The CDR3 DNA reads TGCACCAGCAGCCAAGATCTTGAGGGCCCGGAGACCCAGTACTTC. It yields the protein CTSSQDLEGPETQYF.

This clone has a handful of counts. V and J are TRBV4-1 and TRBJ2-7, with TRBD2 identical over 16 bases. V lost 1 base to trimming and J lost 0 bases; unmatched junction nucleotides: 3. This CDR3 spans 18 amino acids. Germline V gene lookup returns CDR1 MGHRA and CDR2 YSYEKL. The CDR3 is CASSQGGLAGGASYEQYF. As DNA, the CDR3 is TGCGCCAGCAGCCAAGGGGGACTAGCGGGAGGGGCCTCCTACGAGCAGTACTTC.

The chain employs TRBV11-2 and TRBJ2-3, with TRBD1 as a possible D gene (5 bases). The CDR3 covers 13 residues. The germline V gene encodes CDR1 SGHAT and CDR2 FQNNGV. The V and J ends lost 7 bases and 3 bases respectively, with 11 bases between them. The DNA of the CDR3 is TGTGCCAGCAACACAGGCTGGACAGATACGCAGTATTTT. Protein product: CASNTGWTDTQYF.

The rearrangement uses TRBV29-1 and TRBJ1-2; D gene unclear. This CDR3 has 13 residues. Germline V gene lookup returns CDR1 SQVTM and CDR2 ANQGSEA. Trimming left V 1 base short and J 1 base short, with 7 bases between. CDR3 DNA: TGCAGCGTTGAAGGAGGGAATAACTATGGCTACACCTTC. This sequence encodes CSVEGGNNYGYTF.

The rearrangement uses TRBV7-3 and TRBJ2-1; TRBD2 matches 8 bases. Losses at the gene ends were 5 bases for V and 1 base for J; bases not matched to a gene: 4. CDR1 SGHTA and CDR2 FQGTGA come from the germline V gene. The CDR3 covers 15 residues. The CDR3 nucleotides read TGTGCCAGCAGCGTAGCGGGGCCTTCCTACAATGAGCAGTTCTTC. Protein: CASSVAGPSYNEQFF.

The V call is TRBV7-6, the J call TRBJ2-1; 8 bases line up with TRBD2. Germline V gives CDR1 SGHVS, CDR2 FNYEAQ. The V and J ends lost 1 base and 7 bases, in that order; junction bases with no gene match: 6. This CDR3 contains 15 residues. CDR3 nucleotide sequence: TGTGCCAGCAGCTTAGTAAGTCGGGAGGGGAATGAGCAGTTCTTC. It is translated as CASSLVSREGNEQFF.

The V gene is TRBV2, the J gene TRBJ2-5; TRBD1 might be the D (6 bases). The germline V gene encodes CDR1 SNHLY and CDR2 FYNNEI. This CDR3 has 15 amino acids. V lost 6 bases, J lost 3 bases, and 17 bases lay in between. The CDR3 DNA sequence: TGTGCCAGCAGCGGAGAGGGGGATAGGGAAGAGACCCAGTACTTC. It is translated as CASSGEGDREETQYF.

This chain connects TRBV9 to TRBJ2-7; possibly TRBD2 for D (6 bases). The germline V gene encodes CDR1 SGDLS and CDR2 YYNGEE. The CDR3 sequence is 14 residues long. Between the trimmed V and J ends, which lost 0 bases and 7 bases, there was a span of 14 bases. CDR3 sequence reads: CASSVGTSSREQYF. The CDR3 DNA sequence: TGTGCCAGCAGCGTAGGCACTAGCTCGAGGGAGCAGTACTTC.

This chain links TRBV28 with TRBJ2-7; TRBD2 aligns across 10 bases. In germline, CDR1 is MDHEN, CDR2 SYDVKM. The trim removed 3 bases at V and 6 bases at J, leaving 8 bases unmatched. The CDR3 runs to 15 residues. CDR3 loop: CASSFPAGGRGEQYF. The CDR3 nucleotides are TGTGCCAGCAGTTTTCCAGCGGGAGGGAGAGGCGAGCAGTACTTC.

This chain links TRBV5-1 with TRBJ2-5; tentatively, D is TRBD2 (5 bases). There are 17 residues in the CDR3. V was trimmed by 1 base and J by 1 base, leaving 17 bases between them. Germline V gene data show CDR1 as SGHRS and CDR2 as YFSETQ. CDR3 loop: CASSLREPGLVQETQYF. CDR3 nucleotides: TGCGCCAGCAGCTTGAGGGAACCCGGACTGGTCCAAGAGACCCAGTACTTC.

The V and J genes are TRBV6-5 and TRBJ2-7, with 9 bases matching TRBD2. The CDR3 runs to 15 residues. Germline V gene lookup returns CDR1 MNHEY and CDR2 SVGAGI. Losses at the gene ends were 4 bases for V and 13 bases for J; bases not matched to a gene: 17. CDR3 DNA: TGTGCCAGCAGTTCCGCCCCTACACCGGGACTAGCAGGATACTTC. As protein: CASSSAPTPGLAGYF.

The V call is TRBV9, the J call TRBJ1-1; D perhaps matches TRBD1 (6 bases). The CDR3 is 16 amino acids. Germline values: CDR1 SGDLS, CDR2 YYNGEE. Trimming took 0 bases from V and 0 from J, leaving 12 bases between them. The CDR3 nucleotides read TGTGCCAGCAGCGTAGATCCAGGGGTCATGAACACTGAAGCTTTCTTT. It translates to CASSVDPGVMNTEAFF.

This clone was detected a few times. The chain links TRBV25-1 to TRBJ1-2; 12 bases match TRBD1. The CDR3 extends over 13 amino acids. Germline-derived CDR1 and CDR2 are MGHDK and SYGVNS. V shed 7 bases and J 7 bases; nucleotides not matched to a gene: 4. CDR3 amino acids: CASTGTGGGGYTF. The CDR3 nucleotides are TGTGCCAGCACCGGGACAGGGGGCGGTGGCTACACCTTC.